This T cell receptor beta chain derives from a study of siplizumab effects on memory and regulatory T cells. Study observations and caveats: Roughly 75-97% of proliferating CD4+ or CD8+ clones lacked a naive or memory phenotype that could be assigned.

Method: immunoSEQ multiplex PCR; TCRdb's copy keeps in-frame clones and lacks some. This sample has 10,000 to 15,000 clones, with approximately 45% found just once. To note about this clone: Its antigen is not identified.

For 6 days at 37°C, the mixed lymphocyte reaction cells were kept in coculture. This CDR3 region has 14 residues. V dropped 1 base and J dropped 4 bases, with 14 bases sitting between them. Germline values: CDR1 SQVTM, CDR2 ANQGSEA. The source material was CFSE-low (dividing) CD8+ T cells sorted from an allogeneic mixed lymphocyte reaction. The genes are TRBV29-1 and TRBJ2-7, with TRBD2 as a possible D gene (5 bases). This receptor was taken from a human donor in good health; the cells came from an allogeneic mixed lymphocyte reaction. Some clones in this sample may be carry-over from other donors' samples. CDR3 sequence reads: CSVEGLVGEYEQYF. The CDR3 nucleotides are TGCAGCGTTGAAGGATTGGTCGGGGAGTACGAGCAGTACTTC.